Listed here are 18 T cell receptor beta chains from one sample, sequenced in a study of CD8+ T cells in alopecia areata. Stated treatment: oral pan-JAK inhibitor, 5-10 mg twice daily. TCR sequencing used cDNA made by reverse transcription of extracted RNA. Libraries were prepared by immunoSEQ multiplex PCR; TCRdb keeps only in-frame clonotypes and omits some of them. Of some 190,000 clones in the sample, around 65% were seen once. Sequencing was performed on CD4+ T cells sorted from blood, taken at approximately week 45, from a patient treated with tofacitinib. Receptor source: a human donor with alopecia areata.

J is TRBJ1-2 and V is TRBV29-1; no clear D gene. CDR3 length: 12 residues. The V end was cut by 2 bases, the J end by 4 bases, with 8 bases between. Germline-derived CDR1 and CDR2 are SQVTM and ANQGSEA. This CDR3 is CSVEYGAYGYTF. CDR3 nucleotide sequence: TGCAGCGTTGAATACGGAGCCTATGGCTACACCTTC.

The chain couples TRBV29-1 to TRBJ2-3; weak D call: TRBD1 (6 bases). The V and J ends lost 7 bases and 3 bases respectively, with 14 bases between them. The V gene's germline CDR1 is SQVTM and CDR2 ANQGSEA. This CDR3 comprises 13 residues. The CDR3 coding sequence is TGCAGCGGGGGGTACAGGGTTACAGATACGCAGTATTTT. Amino acids: CSGGYRVTDTQYF.

J is TRBJ2-1 and V is TRBV29-1, with 7 bases that match TRBD2. The CDR3 extends over 13 amino acids. V shed 6 bases and J 5 bases; nucleotides not matched to a gene: 7. Germline CDR1 is SQVTM and CDR2 is ANQGSEA. CDR3 coding DNA: TGCAGCGTCCAAGTTCTAGCGGACAATGAGCAGTTCTTC. Its protein product is CSVQVLADNEQFF.

V is TRBV10-3 and J is TRBJ2-7, with D perhaps matching TRBD2 (6 bases). Germline lookup yields CDR1 ENHRY and CDR2 SYGVKD. The CDR3 spans 14 residues. V was cut by 7 bases and J by 2 bases, with 15 bases left in between. The CDR3 is CAINRGGTAYEQYF. The DNA for the CDR3 is TGTGCCATCAACAGAGGCGGGACGGCCTACGAGCAGTACTTC.

V and J are TRBV6-6 and TRBJ1-3, with 9 bases identical to TRBD1. Germline assignment: CDR1 MNHNY and CDR2 SVGAGI (reference sequence). The CDR3 contains 15 residues. The J segment lost 2 bases and the V segment lost 5 bases, leaving 4 bases of the junction unmatched. CDR3 residues: CASSPRQGAGNTIYF. CDR3 DNA sequence: TGTGCCAGCAGTCCGAGACAGGGGGCTGGAAACACCATATATTTT.

In its sample, this clone was seen once. J is TRBJ1-5 and V is TRBV5-1; D might be TRBD1 (6 bases). CDR3 size: 17 residues. Looked up from germline, CDR1 is SGHRS and CDR2 is YFSETQ. The V end was cut by 0 bases, the J end by 0 bases, with 13 bases between. CDR3 bases: TGCGCCAGCAGCTTGGAACCCAGGGGCTATAGCAATCAGCCCCAGCATTTT. It translates to CASSLEPRGYSNQPQHF. Looking up the rest from reference TRBV5-1 and TRBJ1-5 gives the full variable domain: KAGVTQTPRYLIKTRGQQVTLSCSPISGHRSVSWYQQTPGQGLQFLFEYFSETQRNKGNFPGRFSGRQFSNSRSEMNVSTLELGDSALYLCASSLEPRGYSNQPQHFGDGTRLSIL.

V usage is TRBV30 and J usage is TRBJ1-1; 7 bases fit TRBD1. The V segment lost 1 base and the J segment 4 bases; nucleotides outside the gene matches: 6. The germline V gene has CDR1 GTSNPN and CDR2 SVGIG (reference sequence). The CDR3 runs 14 residues. CDR3 coding DNA: TGTGCCTGGAGTGCCGAGACAGGGTCCACTGAAGCTTTCTTT. Translating it yields CAWSAETGSTEAFF.

The chain recombines TRBV6-1 with TRBJ1-5; unclear D gene. The V gene lost 2 bases and the J gene lost 5 bases, with 10 bases spanning the gap. The CDR3 is 14 amino acids. Per the germline V gene, CDR1 is MNHNS and CDR2 is SASEGT. Written as DNA, the CDR3 is TGTGCCAGCAGTGAAAGTGGCAGGTATCAGCCCCAGCATTTT. This codes for CASSESGRYQPQHF.

This clone was detected only once. The chain carries TRBV6-5 and TRBJ1-2; 10 bases are a match to TRBD1. Trimming took 4 bases from V and 5 from J; bases not matched to a gene: 4. Germline CDR1 MNHEY, CDR2 SVGAGI. This CDR3 comprises 14 residues. In DNA, the CDR3 is TGTGCCAGCAGTTTCCGGACAGGGGGATATGGCTACACCTTC. Its translation: CASSFRTGGYGYTF.

The V and J genes are TRBV6-1 and TRBJ2-7; TRBD1 matches at 7 bases. This CDR3 contains 14 residues. Looked up from germline, CDR1 is MNHNS and CDR2 is SASEGT. The J segment lost 2 bases and the V segment lost 7 bases, leaving 8 bases of the junction unmatched. CDR3 sequence: CASTPRTGAYEQYF. The CDR3, as DNA: TGTGCCAGCACCCCAAGGACAGGCGCCTACGAGCAGTACTTC.

The chain recombines TRBV19 with TRBJ2-4; D possibly matches TRBD1 or TRBD2 (5 bases each). CDR1 LNHDA and CDR2 SQIVND come from the germline V gene (reference sequence). V was trimmed by 6 bases and J by 3 bases, leaving 12 bases between them. The CDR3 is 14 amino acids. CDR3 residues: CASRPGRDKNIQYF. The CDR3 coding sequence is TGTGCCAGTAGACCGGGACGAGACAAAAACATTCAGTACTTC. The full variable domain, with the rest looked up from reference TRBV19 and TRBJ2-4, is DGGITQSPKYLFRKEGQNVTLSCEQNLNHDAMYWYRQDPGQGLRLIYYSQIVNDFQKGDIAEGYSVSREKKESFPLTVTSAQKNPTAFYLCASRPGRDKNIQYFGAGTRLSVL.

The CDR3 loop is CSVSQGAQPQHF. The CDR3 DNA follows: TGCAGCGTTTCACAGGGAGCCCAGCCCCAGCATTTT. V gene TRBV29-1 combines with J gene TRBJ1-5, with D possibly TRBD1 on 6 matching bases. Trimming left V 5 bases short and J 7 bases short, with 12 bases between. The CDR3 runs 12 residues. From germline, CDR1 is SQVTM and CDR2 ANQGSEA.

This chain joins TRBV2 and TRBJ2-7, with 8 nucleotides matching TRBD1. The CDR3 sequence is 14 residues long. CDR1 is SNHLY and CDR2 is FYNNEI in the germline V gene. With 6 bases clipped from V and 5 bases from J, the junction kept 9 bases outside the gene matches. In nucleotides, the CDR3 is TGTGCCAGCAGAGACCGACAGGGGATTGACGAGCAGTACTTC. The encoded protein is CASRDRQGIDEQYF.

V is TRBV6-5 and J is TRBJ2-2; weak D call: TRBD1 (6 bases). Germline V gene lookup returns CDR1 MNHEY and CDR2 SVGAGI. V lost 6 bases, J lost 8 bases, and 16 bases lay in between. CDR3 length: 14 residues. The CDR3: CASSSSGQLGELFF. The CDR3 DNA follows: TGTGCCAGCAGCTCCTCTGGACAGTTGGGGGAGCTGTTTTTT.

CDR3 sequence reads: CASSSPVNSYEQYF. The DNA of the CDR3 is TGTGCCAGCAGTTCCCCGGTCAACTCCTACGAGCAGTACTTC. This chain uses TRBV27 with TRBJ2-7; D is undetermined. The CDR3 loop spans 14 amino acids. CDR1 and CDR2 (germline): MNHEY, SMNVEV (reference sequence). V was trimmed by 4 bases and J by 0 bases, leaving 10 bases between them.

This clone was counted only a few times. The chain carries TRBV7-2 and TRBJ1-1; D unclear. Germline values: CDR1 SGHTA, CDR2 FQGNSA. The V and J ends lost 4 bases and 4 bases respectively, with 10 bases between them. This CDR3 is built from 13 residues. The CDR3 loop is CASSSPLGTEAFF. For the CDR3, the DNA is TGTGCCAGCAGCTCCCCCCTTGGCACTGAAGCTTTCTTT.

The chain recombines TRBV20-1 with TRBJ1-2; D ambiguous. The V gene's germline CDR1 is DFQATT and CDR2 SNEGSKA (reference sequence). Deletions cut 6 bases from V and 8 bases from J, with 13 bases between. The length of the CDR3 is 11 residues. CDR3 sequence (DNA): TGCAGTGCACGGCACGGAGGGGGCTACACCTTC. It encodes CSARHGGGYTF.

This chain uses TRBV7-3 with TRBJ1-1; D gene ambiguous. The CDR3 spans 13 residues. With 2 bases removed from V and 3 bases from J, the gap between germline ends came to 7 bases. Germline V gives CDR1 SGHTA, CDR2 FQGTGA. The CDR3 region has the DNA TGTGCCAGCAGCTTAGCGTGGGACACTGAAGCTTTCTTT. It specifies CASSLAWDTEAFF.